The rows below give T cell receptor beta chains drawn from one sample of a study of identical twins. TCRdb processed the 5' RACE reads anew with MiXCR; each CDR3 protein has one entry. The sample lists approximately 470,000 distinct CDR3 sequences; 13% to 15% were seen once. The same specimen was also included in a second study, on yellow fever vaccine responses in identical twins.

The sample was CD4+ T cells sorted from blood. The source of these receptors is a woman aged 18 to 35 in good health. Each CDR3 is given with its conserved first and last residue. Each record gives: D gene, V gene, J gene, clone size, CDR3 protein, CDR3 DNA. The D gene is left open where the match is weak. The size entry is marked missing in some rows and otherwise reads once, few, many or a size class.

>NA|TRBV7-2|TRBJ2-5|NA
CASSHRLEKETQYF
TGTGCCAGCAGCCATAGACTAGAGAAAGAGACCCAGTACTTC
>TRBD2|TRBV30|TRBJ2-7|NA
CAWSVRSGRIYEQYF
TGTGCCTGGAGTGTACGTAGCGGGAGAATTTACGAGCAGTACTTC
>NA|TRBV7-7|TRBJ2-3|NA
CASSLAPGPRGTDTQYF
TGTGCTAGCAGCTTAGCCCCGGGCCCCCGAGGCACAGATACGCAGTATTTT
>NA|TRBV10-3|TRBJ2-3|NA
CAISADGATQYF
TGTGCCATCAGTGCCGACGGGGCAACGCAGTATTTT
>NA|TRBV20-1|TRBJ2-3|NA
CTQGVTDTQYF
TGCACCCAAGGGGTCACAGATACGCAGTATTTT
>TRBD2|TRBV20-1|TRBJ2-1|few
CGSPQGLADYNEQFF
TGCGGAAGTCCCCAGGGACTAGCGGATTACAATGAGCAGTTCTTC
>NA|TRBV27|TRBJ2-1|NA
CASRLAGLLNEQFF
TGTGCCAGCAGGCTTGCGGGACTCCTCAATGAGCAGTTCTTC
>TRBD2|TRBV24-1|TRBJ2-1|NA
CATSDRLAGGKQFF
TGTGCCACCAGTGATCGACTAGCGGGAGGGAAGCAGTTCTTC
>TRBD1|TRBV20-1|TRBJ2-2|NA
CSARDPRTGANTGELFF
TGCAGTGCTAGAGATCCCCGGACAGGGGCGAACACCGGGGAGCTGTTTTTT
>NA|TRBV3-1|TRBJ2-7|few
CASSPLGSPGEQYF
TGTGCCAGCAGCCCTTTAGGATCCCCGGGGGAGCAGTACTTC
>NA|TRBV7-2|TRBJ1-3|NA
CASSLVMAGSSGNTIYF
TGTGCCAGCAGCTTAGTTATGGCAGGGAGCTCTGGAAACACCATATATTTT
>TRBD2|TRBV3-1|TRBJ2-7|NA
CASQLAGDEQYF
TGTGCCAGCCAGCTAGCGGGAGACGAGCAGTACTTC
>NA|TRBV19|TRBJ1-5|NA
CASTTLDPGSYSNQPQHF
TGTGCCAGTACCACCCTTGACCCGGGGTCATATAGCAATCAGCCCCAGCATTTT
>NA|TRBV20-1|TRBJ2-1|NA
CSALRWGALEREQFF
TGCAGTGCTCTACGCTGGGGAGCCCTAGAGAGGGAGCAGTTCTTC
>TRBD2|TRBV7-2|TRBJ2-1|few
CASSVTGTSGIYEQFF
TGTGCCAGCAGCGTAACCGGGACTAGCGGGATCTATGAGCAGTTCTTC
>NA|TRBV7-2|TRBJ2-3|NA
CASNPIPTDTQYF
TGTGCCAGCAATCCAATCCCCACAGATACGCAGTATTTT
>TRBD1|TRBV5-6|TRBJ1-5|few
CASSGTGRNQPQHF
TGTGCCAGCAGCGGGACAGGGCGCAATCAGCCCCAGCATTTT